This T cell receptor beta chain was identified in a study of T-cell memory formation after mild COVID-19. Findings and limits, study-wide: Clones from the second wave (peaking day 37) had unconfirmed SARS-CoV-2 specificity. Clones contracting day 15 to 85 were balanced CD4/CD8; later expanders leaned CD4+.

This clonotype was counted between two and nine times. Antigen specificity is unknown. Trimming shortened V by 2 bases and J by 1 base, and 13 bases separated the two germline ends. This CDR3 is built from 16 residues. CDR1 is SGHVS and CDR2 is FNYEAQ in the germline V gene. UMIs and sample barcodes were carried by the TCR alpha and TCR beta cDNA libraries that 5'RACE produced using constant-segment primers. TCRdb called the 5' RACE reads again in MiXCR, with one record for every CDR3 protein. The sample shows roughly 86,000 distinct CDR3 sequences, less than 15% of them seen only once. The specimen was PBMCs or a T cell subset sorted from them (not recorded which). The V and J genes are TRBV7-6 and TRBJ2-3; tentative D call: TRBD1 (5 bases). This receptor was obtained from an adult woman who had mild COVID-19 (a few samples of this study predate the infection). Cell type and time point are not known. This chain's CDR3 is CASSLIRQGGTDTQYF. The DNA for the CDR3 is TGTGCCAGCAGCTTAATCAGGCAGGGCGGCACAGATACGCAGTATTTT.